Below are 24 T cell receptor beta chains sequenced from a single sample in a study of CD8 T cells in Susac syndrome. A quantity of about 0.5 to 1 ug RNA underwent reverse transcription using random hexamers. Via MiXCR, TCRdb re-called the immunoSEQ multiplex PCR reads, giving one row per CDR3 protein. The data contain some 120,000 distinct CDR3 sequences, 90% to 95% of them seen just once; the ten biggest clones take up approximately 0.12%. Input material: CD4+ T cells from PBMCs. These receptors originate from a human donor in good health.

In this sample, this clonotype turned up once. The V gene is TRBV3-1, the J gene TRBJ2-2, with TRBD2 identical over 9 bases. The CDR3 has 16 residues. V lost 6 bases to trimming and J lost 4 bases; unmatched junction nucleotides: 9. In germline, CDR1 is LGHDT, CDR2 YNNKEL (reference sequence). As DNA, the CDR3 is TGTGCCAGCAGTCCTATAGCGGGAGTGGGCACCGGGGAGCTGTTTTTT. This codes for CASSPIAGVGTGELFF.

The V and J genes are TRBV7-2 and TRBJ2-2, with 10 bases lining up with TRBD2. Germline V gene lookup returns CDR1 SGHTA and CDR2 FQGNSA. This CDR3 is built from 15 residues. Trimming removed 8 bases from V and 7 bases from J; junction bases left unmatched: 10. CDR3 nucleotides: TGTGCCAGCCCAGTGCCAGCGGGAGGGAGCGGGGAGCTGTTTTTT. Protein sequence: CASPVPAGGSGELFF. Filled out from reference TRBV7-2 and TRBJ2-2, the complete variable domain reads GAGVSQSPSNKVTEKGKDVELRCDPISGHTALYWYRQSLGQGLEFLIYFQGNSAPDKSGLPSDRFSAERTGGSVSTLTIQRTQQEDSAVYLCASPVPAGGSGELFFGEGSRLTVL.

The V and J genes are TRBV6-1 and TRBJ1-2; TRBD1 agrees at 12 bases. The CDR3 consists of 17 residues. Per the germline V gene, CDR1 is MNHNS and CDR2 is SASEGT. The junction had 17 bases not matched to a gene; V was cut back by 10 bases and J by 5 bases. The CDR3 region is CATQLGDRGPSRYGYTF. The CDR3 DNA reads TGTGCCACCCAACTGGGGGACAGGGGGCCTTCGAGGTATGGCTACACCTTC.

V usage is TRBV5-6 and J usage is TRBJ2-7; 7 positions agree with TRBD1. This CDR3 is 16 amino acids long. Germline V gene lookup returns CDR1 SGHDT and CDR2 YYEEEE. The J segment lost 1 base and the V segment lost 0 bases, leaving 7 bases of the junction unmatched. DNA for the CDR3: TGTGCCAGCAGCTTGGAAACCTGGGACAGTTCCTACGAGCAGTACTTC. Translated: CASSLETWDSSYEQYF. The whole variable domain, filled in from reference TRBV5-6 and TRBJ2-7, reads DAGVTQSPTHLIKTRGQQVTLRCSPKSGHDTVSWYQQALGQGPQFIFQYYEEEERQRGNFPDRFSGHQFPNYSSELNVNALLLGDSALYLCASSLETWDSSYEQYFGPGTRLTVT.

The chain carries TRBV10-3 and TRBJ2-5, with D unresolved. Trimming took 1 base from V and 5 from J, leaving 8 bases between them. Looked up from germline, CDR1 is ENHRY and CDR2 is SYGVKD. This CDR3 has 13 residues. Here the CDR3 reads CAISEFERETQYF. CDR3 coding DNA: TGTGCCATCAGTGAGTTCGAGAGGGAGACCCAGTACTTC.

The V and J genes are TRBV28 and TRBJ1-1; D unresolved. In germline, CDR1 is MDHEN, CDR2 SYDVKM. Trimming took 8 bases from V and 3 from J, leaving 7 bases between them. The CDR3 is made up of 11 amino acids. This CDR3 reads CASGSYTEAFF. In DNA form, the CDR3 reads TGTGCCAGCGGATCCTACACTGAAGCTTTCTTT.

This chain connects TRBV27 to TRBJ1-2; tentatively, D is TRBD1 (6 bases). V gave up 5 bases and J gave up 4 bases, with 14 bases separating them. This CDR3 is 14 amino acids long. Germline CDR1 MNHEY, CDR2 SMNVEV (reference sequence). CDR3 in DNA: TGTGCCAGCAGTAAGACAGGTTGGGGCTATGGCTACACCTTC. It codes for CASSKTGWGYGYTF.

This clonotype has just one count. The chain couples TRBV28 to TRBJ2-2; TRBD2 matches at 7 bases. CDR1 is MDHEN and CDR2 is SYDVKM in the germline V gene. There are 12 residues in the CDR3. V shed 6 bases, J shed 7 bases, and the junction held 2 bases outside the gene matches. The CDR3 reads CASRVAGGELFF. As DNA, the CDR3 is TGTGCCAGCAGAGTAGCGGGCGGGGAGCTGTTTTTT.

A note on this clonotype: Compared with germline, one end of the junction differs, possibly owing to a read error. The chain couples TRBV6-5 to TRBJ1-1; 10 positions agree with TRBD1. Germline assignment: CDR1 MNHEY and CDR2 SVGAGI. The CDR3 has 12 residues. The CDR3 bases are TGTGCCAGCAGTTCCCCCGGGACAGGGGCATCCTTT. It is translated as CASSSPGTGASF.

The chain couples TRBV5-1 to TRBJ2-7; D is perhaps TRBD1 (6 bases). The germline V and J ends were trimmed by 4 bases and 4 bases, with 12 bases remaining between them. Looked up from germline, CDR1 is SGHRS and CDR2 is YFSETQ. The CDR3 extends over 13 amino acids. The CDR3 here is CASSRYRAYEQYF. The CDR3 nucleotides are TGCGCCAGCAGCCGTTACAGGGCATACGAGCAGTACTTC. Full variable domain (outside the CDR3, taken from reference TRBV5-1 and TRBJ2-7): KAGVTQTPRYLIKTRGQQVTLSCSPISGHRSVSWYQQTPGQGLQFLFEYFSETQRNKGNFPGRFSGRQFSNSRSEMNVSTLELGDSALYLCASSRYRAYEQYFGPGTRLTVT.

The chain couples TRBV18 to TRBJ1-2, with D possibly matching TRBD1 (5 bases). This CDR3 has 14 residues. CDR1 is KGHSH, CDR2 LQKENI, per germline. Deletions cut 2 bases from V and 9 bases from J, with 16 bases between. The CDR3 DNA reads TGTGCCAGCTCACCAATTAATGCGGACACTCGCTACACCTTC. It encodes CASSPINADTRYTF.

The chain links TRBV20-1 to TRBJ2-7; 7 positions agree with TRBD1. CDR1 and CDR2 (germline): DFQATT, SNEGSKA (reference sequence). The CDR3 is 15 amino acids. The junction had 15 bases not matched to a gene; V was cut back by 5 bases and J by 5 bases. This CDR3 reads CSARRGRIPTDEQYF. CDR3 nucleotide sequence: TGCAGTGCTCGAAGGGGGCGGATACCGACTGACGAGCAGTACTTC.

This clonotype was counted once. The genes are TRBV29-1 and TRBJ2-1; TRBD1 might be the D (5 bases). The CDR3 has 15 amino acids. The germline V gene has CDR1 SQVTM and CDR2 ANQGSEA. Trimming removed 7 bases at V and 8 bases at J, with 24 bases between. CDR3 DNA sequence: TGCAGCGCTGGTGACCCGCGTAGGGGAATCTATGAGCAGTTCTTC. Its protein product is CSAGDPRRGIYEQFF.

The V gene is TRBV29-1, the J gene TRBJ1-1; a weak D match, TRBD1 (5 bases). The V gene's germline CDR1 is SQVTM and CDR2 ANQGSEA. V lost 7 bases and J lost 6, with 15 bases in between. The CDR3 covers 12 residues. CDR3 protein: CSGGGRVSEAFF. CDR3 DNA sequence: TGCAGCGGGGGCGGCAGGGTATCTGAAGCTTTCTTT.

The chain has TRBV18 and TRBJ2-7; D is unresolved. Per germline, CDR1 KGHSH and CDR2 LQKENI. Trimming removed 5 bases from V and 5 bases from J, with 7 bases in between. The CDR3 runs to 11 residues. The CDR3 loop is CASSTWDEQYF. CDR3 sequence (DNA): TGTGCCAGCTCAACATGGGACGAGCAGTACTTC.

V and J are TRBV7-2 and TRBJ2-1; perhaps TRBD1 as D (6 bases). The CDR3 has 13 amino acids. V lost 5 bases to trimming and J lost 10 bases, with 15 bases between them. Per germline, CDR1 SGHTA and CDR2 FQGNSA. CDR3 DNA sequence: TGTGCCAGCAGCGGGGACACCCGGAGAGAGCAGTTCTTC. The encoded protein is CASSGDTRREQFF. Together with reference TRBV7-2 and TRBJ2-1, the CDR3 gives the full variable domain: GAGVSQSPSNKVTEKGKDVELRCDPISGHTALYWYRQSLGQGLEFLIYFQGNSAPDKSGLPSDRFSAERTGGSVSTLTIQRTQQEDSAVYLCASSGDTRREQFFGPGTRLTVL.

The chain is built from TRBV2 and TRBJ2-7, with 11 bases identical to TRBD1. The V gene end was trimmed by 5 bases and the J gene end by 6 bases; junction bases not matched to a gene: 6. Germline V gives CDR1 SNHLY, CDR2 FYNNEI. The CDR3 sequence is 14 residues long. The DNA for the CDR3 is TGTGCCAGCAGTTGGACAGGGGGCCCTGGCGAGCAGTACTTC. The encoded protein is CASSWTGGPGEQYF.

The chain uses TRBV7-2 and TRBJ2-5; D unclear. V shed 1 base and J shed 8 bases, with 11 bases lying between them. The CDR3 spans 13 residues. Germline V gene lookup returns CDR1 SGHTA and CDR2 FQGNSA. As DNA, the CDR3 is TGTGCCAGCAGCTTAGAAGGCTGGGGTACCCAGTACTTC. It yields the protein CASSLEGWGTQYF.

The V call is TRBV6-6, the J call TRBJ1-2; D is unclear. Germline CDR1 MNHNY, CDR2 SVGAGI (reference sequence). Trimming removed 6 bases from V and 9 bases from J, with 17 bases in between. The CDR3 spans 13 residues. The CDR3 bases are TGTGCCAGCAGCGAACCCGGGTTATTAAGCTACACCTTC. Protein sequence: CASSEPGLLSYTF.

Written as DNA, the CDR3 is TGCAGTGCTAGAGAGGGGACAGCGAACTATGGCTACACCTTC. It yields the protein CSAREGTANYGYTF. The genes are TRBV20-1 and TRBJ1-2, with TRBD1 identical over 7 bases. Unmatched junction bases numbered 3, after V lost 0 bases and J lost 2 bases. Germline lookup yields CDR1 DFQATT and CDR2 SNEGSKA (reference sequence). The CDR3 has 14 amino acids.

A remark on this clonotype: Mismatch with germline at one junction end may stem from a read error. The chain has TRBV12-3 or TRBV12-4 and TRBJ1-1, with D possibly matching TRBD1 (5 bases). This CDR3 region has 13 residues. DNA of the CDR3: TGTGCCAGCAGCCGACGGGGGTACACTGAACCTTTCTTT. The encoded protein is CASSRRGYTEPFF.

In its sample, this clonotype was seen once. The rearrangement uses TRBV7-2 and TRBJ2-3, with a tentative D call TRBD2 (6 bases). CDR1 and CDR2 from the germline V gene are SGHTA and FQGNSA. The CDR3 loop spans 13 amino acids. Between the trimmed V and J ends, which lost 3 bases and 4 bases, there was a span of 8 bases. For the CDR3, the DNA is TGTGCCAGCAGCTTTGGGGAGGCAGATACGCAGTATTTT. This encodes CASSFGEADTQYF. The whole variable domain, filled in from reference TRBV7-2 and TRBJ2-3, reads GAGVSQSPSNKVTEKGKDVELRCDPISGHTALYWYRQSLGQGLEFLIYFQGNSAPDKSGLPSDRFSAERTGGSVSTLTIQRTQQEDSAVYLCASSFGEADTQYFGPGTRLTVL.

This sequence joins TRBV7-9 and TRBJ1-4; D is possibly TRBD1 (5 bases). Trimming left V 3 bases short and J 8 bases short, with 13 bases between. The CDR3 has 14 residues. The germline V gene encodes CDR1 SEHNR and CDR2 FQNEAQ (reference sequence). CDR3 sequence: CASSLRGEGEKLFF. The CDR3 DNA is TGTGCCAGCAGCTTGAGAGGGGAAGGGGAAAAACTGTTTTTT.

This clonotype appeared once. The chain links TRBV6-5 to TRBJ1-1, with 8 bases fitting TRBD1. After removal of 6 bases from V and 1 base from J, the junction contained 7 bases not matched to a gene. The CDR3 runs to 15 residues. CDR1 MNHEY and CDR2 SVGAGI come from the germline V gene. The CDR3 loop is CASRWTGRGNTEAFF. CDR3 nucleotide sequence: TGTGCCAGCAGATGGACAGGGAGAGGGAACACTGAAGCTTTCTTT.